This T cell receptor (beta chain) was retrieved from a study of blood T cell repertoires in COVID-19. Overall study: Samples representing acute and convalescent COVID-19 were sourced from the United States, Italy and Spain. T cells, B-cell-depleted T cells, or PBMCs supplied cDNA or gDNA.

As originally analysed: Amplified reference gene primers provided the basis for estimating nucleated cell counts. Here immunoSEQ multiplex PCR was the method, and the copy in TCRdb shows in-frame clones only, minus some. V and J calls and clone size are those listed in that table; D and trimming were worked out from the DNA. Of roughly 97,000 clones listed, more than 75% are singletons. The CDR3 is 17 amino acids. Germline lookup yields CDR1 SGHRS and CDR2 YFSETQ. With V trimmed by 0 bases and J by 5 bases, 13 bases remained unmatched. V and J are TRBV5-1 and TRBJ2-5; 7 bases fit TRBD2. This clonotype originated in a man aged 60 to 75 with acute or convalescent COVID-19. Sequencing input: peripheral blood. CDR3 nucleotides: TGCGCCAGCAGCTTGGTGGCGGCGGGAGTGGGTCGGGAGACCCAGTACTTC. Translated: CASSLVAAGVGRETQYF. Complete variable domain (other parts from reference TRBV5-1 and TRBJ2-5): KAGVTQTPRYLIKTRGQQVTLSCSPISGHRSVSWYQQTPGQGLQFLFEYFSETQRNKGNFPGRFSGRQFSNSRSEMNVSTLELGDSALYLCASSLVAAGVGRETQYFGPGTRLLVL.